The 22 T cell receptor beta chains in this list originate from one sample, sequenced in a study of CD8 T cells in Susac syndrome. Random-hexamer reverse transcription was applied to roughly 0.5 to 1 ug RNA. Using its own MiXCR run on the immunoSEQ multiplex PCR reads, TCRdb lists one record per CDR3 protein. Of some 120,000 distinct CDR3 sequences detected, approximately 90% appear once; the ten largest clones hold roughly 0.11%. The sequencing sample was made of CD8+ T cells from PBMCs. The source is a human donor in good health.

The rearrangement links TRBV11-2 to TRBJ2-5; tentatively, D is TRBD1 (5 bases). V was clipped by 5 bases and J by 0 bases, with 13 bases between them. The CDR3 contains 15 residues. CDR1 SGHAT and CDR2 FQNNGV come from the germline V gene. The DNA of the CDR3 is TGTGCCAGCAGCCTAATACCACAGGACCAAGAGACCCAGTACTTC. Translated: CASSLIPQDQETQYF.

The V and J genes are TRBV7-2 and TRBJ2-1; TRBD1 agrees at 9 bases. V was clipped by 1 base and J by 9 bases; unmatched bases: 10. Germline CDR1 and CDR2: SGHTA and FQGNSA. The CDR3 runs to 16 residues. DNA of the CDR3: TGTGCCAGCAGCTTAGGGACAGGGGTCGGGAGCCGTGAGCAGTTCTTC. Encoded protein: CASSLGTGVGSREQFF. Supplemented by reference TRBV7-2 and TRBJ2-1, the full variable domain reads GAGVSQSPSNKVTEKGKDVELRCDPISGHTALYWYRQSLGQGLEFLIYFQGNSAPDKSGLPSDRFSAERTGGSVSTLTIQRTQQEDSAVYLCASSLGTGVGSREQFFGPGTRLTVL.

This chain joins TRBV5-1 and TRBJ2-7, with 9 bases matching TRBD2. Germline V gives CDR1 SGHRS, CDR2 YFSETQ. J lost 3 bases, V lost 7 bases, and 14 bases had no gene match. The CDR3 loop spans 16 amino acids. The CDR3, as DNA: TGCGCCAGCTCAACAAGCTCCGGGACTAGCAGCTACGAGCAGTACTTC. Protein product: CASSTSSGTSSYEQYF.

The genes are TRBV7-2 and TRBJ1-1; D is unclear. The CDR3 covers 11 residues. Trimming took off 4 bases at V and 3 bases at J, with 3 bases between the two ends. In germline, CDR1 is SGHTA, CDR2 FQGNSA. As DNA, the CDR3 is TGTGCCAGCAGCTCCCACACTGAAGCTTTCTTT. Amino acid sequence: CASSSHTEAFF.

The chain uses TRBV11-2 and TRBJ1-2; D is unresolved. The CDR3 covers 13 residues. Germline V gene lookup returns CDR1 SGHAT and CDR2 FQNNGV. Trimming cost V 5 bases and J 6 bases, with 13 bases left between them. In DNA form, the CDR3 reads TGTGCCAGCAGCACCGTGACGTTCGATGGCTACACCTTC. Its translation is CASSTVTFDGYTF.

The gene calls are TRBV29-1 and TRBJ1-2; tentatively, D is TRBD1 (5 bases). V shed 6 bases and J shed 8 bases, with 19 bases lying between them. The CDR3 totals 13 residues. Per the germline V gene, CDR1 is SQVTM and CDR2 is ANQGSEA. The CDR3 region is CSVNRLGEPGYTF. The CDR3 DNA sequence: TGCAGCGTCAATAGGCTGGGGGAACCCGGCTACACCTTC.

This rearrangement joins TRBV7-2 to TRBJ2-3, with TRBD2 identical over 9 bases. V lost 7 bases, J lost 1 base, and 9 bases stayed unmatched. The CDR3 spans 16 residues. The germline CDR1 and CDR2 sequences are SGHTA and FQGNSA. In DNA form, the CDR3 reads TGTGCCAGCACCCGTGGGGTAGCGGGGGGCACAGATACGCAGTATTTT. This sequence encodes CASTRGVAGGTDTQYF.

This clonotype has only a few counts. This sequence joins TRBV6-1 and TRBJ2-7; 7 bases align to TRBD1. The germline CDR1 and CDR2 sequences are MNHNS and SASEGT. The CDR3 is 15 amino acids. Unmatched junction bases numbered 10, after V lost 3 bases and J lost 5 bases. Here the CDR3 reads CASSDRRQGRHEQYF. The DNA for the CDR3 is TGTGCCAGCAGTGATCGACGACAGGGTCGACACGAGCAGTACTTC.

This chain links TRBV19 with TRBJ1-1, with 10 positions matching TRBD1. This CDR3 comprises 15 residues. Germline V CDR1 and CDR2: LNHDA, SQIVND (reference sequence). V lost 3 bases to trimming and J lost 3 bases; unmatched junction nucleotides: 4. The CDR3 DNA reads TGTGCCAGTAGTATTGGACAGGGGGTAGACACTGAAGCTTTCTTT. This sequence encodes CASSIGQGVDTEAFF.

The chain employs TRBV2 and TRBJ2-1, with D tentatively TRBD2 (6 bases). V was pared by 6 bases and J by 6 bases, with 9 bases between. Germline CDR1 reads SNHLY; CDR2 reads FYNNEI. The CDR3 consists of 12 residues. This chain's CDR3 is CASRRLGNEQFF. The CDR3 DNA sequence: TGTGCCAGCAGAAGACTAGGCAATGAGCAGTTCTTC.

In DNA form, the CDR3 reads TGTGCCAGCAGCGTAGATTTGGGGGCAGGGAGGACTGAAGCTTTCTTT. Translated: CASSVDLGAGRTEAFF. The J gene is TRBJ1-1, the V gene TRBV9; D might be TRBD1 (6 bases). Trimming cost V 0 bases and J 5 bases, with 17 bases left between them. Per germline, CDR1 SGDLS and CDR2 YYNGEE. The CDR3 length is 16 residues.

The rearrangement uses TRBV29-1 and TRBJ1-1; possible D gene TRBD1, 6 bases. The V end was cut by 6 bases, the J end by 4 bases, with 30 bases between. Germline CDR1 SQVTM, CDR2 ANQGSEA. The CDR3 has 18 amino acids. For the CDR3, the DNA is TGCAGCGTCGACGGGGGAGGGTTCTCGAACAGGGTAGGCACTGAAGCTTTCTTT. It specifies CSVDGGGFSNRVGTEAFF.

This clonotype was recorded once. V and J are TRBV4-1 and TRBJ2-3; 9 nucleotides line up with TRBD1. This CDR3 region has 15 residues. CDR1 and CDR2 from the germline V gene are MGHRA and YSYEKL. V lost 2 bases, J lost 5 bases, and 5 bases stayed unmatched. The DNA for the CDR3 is TGCGCCAGCAGCCAAACCGGGACAGGGAGAGATACGCAGTATTTT. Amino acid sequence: CASSQTGTGRDTQYF.

The CDR3 reads CATSEPTSGTDTQYF. The CDR3 DNA reads TGTGCCACCAGTGAACCGACTAGCGGGACAGATACGCAGTATTTT. The V gene is TRBV24-1, the J gene TRBJ2-3; 10 positions agree with TRBD2. The V gene end was trimmed by 4 bases and the J gene end by 3 bases; junction bases not matched to a gene: 3. From germline, CDR1 is KGHDR and CDR2 SFDVKD. This CDR3 comprises 15 residues.

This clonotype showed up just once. The CDR3 bases are TGCGCCACCCAGGATTCGGGGGACACTGAAGCTTTCTTT. Residues: CATQDSGDTEAFF. V is TRBV4-1 and J is TRBJ1-1; TRBD1 might be the D (5 bases). The ends were cut back, 10 bases at V and 3 bases at J, with 15 bases in the middle. The CDR3 covers 13 residues. The germline V gene has CDR1 MGHRA and CDR2 YSYEKL.

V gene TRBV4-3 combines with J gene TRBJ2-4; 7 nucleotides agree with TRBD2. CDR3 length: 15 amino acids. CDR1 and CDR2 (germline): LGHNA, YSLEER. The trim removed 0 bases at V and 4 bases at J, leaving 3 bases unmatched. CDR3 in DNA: TGCGCCAGCAGCCAAGATTCTAGCGGAAAAAACATTCAGTACTTC. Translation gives CASSQDSSGKNIQYF.

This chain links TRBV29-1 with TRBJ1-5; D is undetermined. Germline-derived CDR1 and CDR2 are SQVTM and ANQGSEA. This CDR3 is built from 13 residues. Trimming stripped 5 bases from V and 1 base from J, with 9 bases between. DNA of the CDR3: TGCAGCGTTCAGGAACAGAGCAATCAGCCCCAGCATTTT. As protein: CSVQEQSNQPQHF.

The DNA for the CDR3 is TGTGCCAGTAAACCCCGCCAGCGGGGTGCCGGGGAGCTGTTTTTT. Residues: CASKPRQRGAGELFF. The chain is built from TRBV19 and TRBJ2-2, with 7 bases matching TRBD2. Germline values: CDR1 LNHDA, CDR2 SQIVND (reference sequence). CDR3 size: 15 residues. Losses at the gene ends were 7 bases for V and 6 bases for J; bases not matched to a gene: 11.

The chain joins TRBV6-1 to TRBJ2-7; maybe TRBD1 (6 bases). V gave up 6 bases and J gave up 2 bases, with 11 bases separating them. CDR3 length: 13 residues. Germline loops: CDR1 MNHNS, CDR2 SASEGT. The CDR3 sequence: CASRQGRAYEQYF. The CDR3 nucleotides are TGTGCCAGCAGACAGGGAAGGGCCTACGAGCAGTACTTC.

The CDR3 sequence is CASSSTGEDGYTF. The DNA for the CDR3 is TGTGCCAGCAGTTCGACAGGGGAAGATGGCTACACCTTC. This chain joins TRBV6-5 and TRBJ1-2; 8 bases agree with TRBD1. Losses at the gene ends were 4 bases for V and 6 bases for J; bases not matched to a gene: 4. This CDR3 spans 13 amino acids. The germline V gene encodes CDR1 MNHEY and CDR2 SVGAGI.

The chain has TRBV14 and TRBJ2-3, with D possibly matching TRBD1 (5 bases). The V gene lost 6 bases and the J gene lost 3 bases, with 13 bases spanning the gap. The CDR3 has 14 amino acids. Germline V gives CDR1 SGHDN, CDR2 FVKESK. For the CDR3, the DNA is TGTGCCAGCAGTAACTTCCAGGGTACAGATACGCAGTATTTT. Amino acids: CASSNFQGTDTQYF.

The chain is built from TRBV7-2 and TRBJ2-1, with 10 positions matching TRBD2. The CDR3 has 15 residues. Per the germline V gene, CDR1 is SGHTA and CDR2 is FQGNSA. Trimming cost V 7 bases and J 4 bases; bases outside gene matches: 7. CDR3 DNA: TGTGCCAGCAACCTAGCGGGAGTATCATACAATGAGCAGTTCTTC. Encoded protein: CASNLAGVSYNEQFF.